Listed below are T cell receptor beta chains from one sample, sequenced in a study of CD4 and CD8 cells across lung adenocarcinoma regions. Each CDR3 protein gets one entry after TCRdb re-called the PCR reads with MiXCR. This table has tens of thousands of distinct CDR3 sequences, over 40% appearing once. Sequenced sample: CD4+ T cells from the center of a lung tumor. These receptors came from a male donor with lung adenocarcinoma. The CD4 and CD8 labels of this study may be unreliable. Both conserved end residues are part of each CDR3. The D gene is left open where the match is weak. Size is omitted from some rows. Given values are once, few, many or a class for expanded clones.

v_gene	d_gene	abundance	j_gene	CDR3nt	CDR3aa
TRBV6-1	NA	NA	TRBJ2-2	TGTGCCAGCGGACTCCAGTCCGGGATTCCAGAGGCGCTGTTTTTT	CASGLQSGIPEALFF
TRBV6-5	TRBD1	many	TRBJ2-2	TGTGCCAGCAGTTCCGGGACAGGGCACACCGGGGAGCTGTTTTTT	CASSSGTGHTGELFF
TRBV11-2	TRBD2	NA	TRBJ2-3	TGTGCCTGCAGCGACGACGGGGGGAGAATCACAGAGACCCAGTATTTC	CACSDDGGRITETQYF
TRBV27	NA	NA	TRBJ2-3	TGTGCCAGCACATTGCTACCGGGGGCCAAAGACACGCAGTATTTT	CASTLLPGAKDTQYF
TRBV5-1	TRBD1	few	TRBJ2-5	TGCGCCAGCAGCTTGGGACAGGGGCCGTACTACCAAGAGACCCAGTACTTC	CASSLGQGPYYQETQYF
TRBV12-3/TRBV12-4	NA	NA	TRBJ2-1	TGTGCCAGCAGTTTCGAAAGGGGGGGTGGTGTGAATGAGCAGTTCTTC	CASSFERGGGVNEQFF
TRBV3-1	TRBD2	few	TRBJ2-1	TGTGCCAGCAGCCAAGGGGTCGGGAGGGCCAGGAATGAGCAGTTCTTC	CASSQGVGRARNEQFF
TRBV6-5	TRBD1	NA	TRBJ2-7	TGTGCCAGCAGTTCGGGACAGGGGTTGTCCTACGAGCAGTACTTC	CASSSGQGLSYEQYF
TRBV6-1	NA	NA	TRBJ2-4	TGTGCCAGCAGAGTAGGAGTAGCCAAAAACACCCAGTACTTC	CASRVGVAKNTQYF
TRBV6-1	NA	once	TRBJ2-7	TGTGCGAGCAACGGAGGCGGGGATGAAGAGACGCAGTACTTC	CASNGGGDEETQYF
TRBV27	NA	once	TRBJ2-5	TGTGCCAGTAGTCCACAAACCAGGGATGCGGAGACCCAGTACTTC	CASSPQTRDAETQYF
TRBV27	NA	few	TRBJ1-1	TGTGCCAGCAGGACAGCCAACACTGAAGCTTTCTTT	CASRTANTEAFF
TRBV6-1	NA	NA	TRBJ2-3	TGTGCCCGGAGCCTCCAGGCCGGGAGTACAGGGACGCAGTATTTT	CARSLQAGSTGTQYF
TRBV29-1	NA	NA	TRBJ1-1	TGCAGCGTTGAGTGGCGGGGGAGGGCTGAAGCTTTCTTT	CSVEWRGRAEAFF
TRBV28	TRBD2	NA	TRBJ2-7	TGTGCCAGCAGCTCCGCGGGACTAGCGGTCTACGAGCAGTACTTC	CASSSAGLAVYEQYF
TRBV27	TRBD1	many	TRBJ2-7	TGTGCCAGCAGTTACTCCGGGACAGGGGGAACCGAGCAGTACTTC	CASSYSGTGGTEQYF
TRBV27	TRBD2	NA	TRBJ2-1	TGTGCCAGCAGTTTACGCCCAGCGGGAGAGCGGGAGTACTTC	CASSLRPAGEREYF
TRBV7-2	NA	NA	TRBJ2-5	TGTGCCAGCAGCTTAGCGGGCGATCAAGAGACCCAGTACTTC	CASSLAGDQETQYF
TRBV7-2	NA	NA	TRBJ2-2	TGTGCCAGCAGCTTAAGGGAACCCGGGGAGCTGTTTTTT	CASSLREPGELFF
TRBV27	TRBD2	once	TRBJ2-7	TGTGCCAGCAGTCCACTGGGCGGGAGGGCCAAAAATACGCAGTACTTC	CASSPLGGRAKNTQYF
TRBV6-1	TRBD1	NA	TRBJ2-2	TGTGCCAGCACCCTAGACAGGGCGAACACCGGGGAGCTGTTTTTT	CASTLDRANTGELFF
TRBV6-1	NA	NA	TRBJ2-5	TGTGCCAGCAGTCTGGGAGGTCGGGGGCGTTCAGAGACCCAGTACTTC	CASSLGGRGRSETQYF
TRBV5-1	NA	few	TRBJ2-5	TGCGCCAGCAGCTTGGCACAAGAAGAGACCCAGTACTTC	CASSLAQEETQYF
TRBV6-1	TRBD1	many	TRBJ2-7	TGTGCCAGCAGTGAAGACGCAAGTCGTGCGGACAGGGGTGCCGAGCAGTACTTC	CASSEDASRADRGAEQYF
TRBV11-3	NA	NA	TRBJ2-5	TGTGCCAACACCCCAGGGGGGAGGAATTCGGGGACCCAGTACTTC	CANTPGGRNSGTQYF
TRBV6-1	NA	few	TRBJ2-2	TGTGCCAGCAGTGAAGCGAACACCGGTGAGCTGTTTTTT	CASSEANTGELFF
TRBV6-1	NA	NA	TRBJ2-3	TGTGCCAGCAGGGATGGGAGCACCGATACGCAGTATTTT	CASRDGSTDTQYF
TRBV24-1	NA	NA	TRBJ2-2	TGTGCCACCAGCGCCGGGACCGCACTACTATACGGGGAGCTGTTTTTT	CATSAGTALLYGELFF
TRBV7-6	NA	many	TRBJ2-5	TGTGCCAGCAGCTTAGAACAGTTCCAAGAGACCCAGTACTTC	CASSLEQFQETQYF
TRBV10-2	TRBD2	once	TRBJ2-5	TGCGCCAGCAGGACCGGGACGGGGGGGGGGGGCGGGAAAGCAGATACCCAGTACTTC	CASRTGTGGGGGKADTQYF
TRBV10-2	NA	NA	TRBJ2-1	TGTGCCAGCCGTGCTGTGACCAGCGATGCGCAGTTTTTT	CASRAVTSDAQFF
TRBV6-1	NA	NA	TRBJ2-1	TGTGCCAGCAGTCTCTTTTTGAGCATCGATGCGCAGTATTTC	CASSLFLSIDAQYF
TRBV28	NA	many	TRBJ2-5	TGTGCCAGCAGTTTAAAAGGCGGTGCGGAGACCCAGTACTTC	CASSLKGGAETQYF
TRBV12-5	NA	NA	TRBJ2-5	TGTGCTAGTGGCGGACAGAACCAAGAGACCCAGTACTTC	CASGGQNQETQYF
TRBV11-3	NA	many	TRBJ2-1	TGTGCCAGCAGCCCCATGGGTTACTACAATGAGCAGTTCTTC	CASSPMGYYNEQFF
TRBV10-2	TRBD2	NA	TRBJ2-1	TGCGCCAGCAGTGAAAGGACTATCGCGGGGGAGCAGTTTTTC	CASSERTIAGEQFF
TRBV6-8	NA	NA	TRBJ2-5	TGTGCCAGCAGTCGTGACCAAGATACGCAGTATTTC	CASSRDQDTQYF
TRBV6-1	NA	NA	TRBJ1-3	TGTGCCAGCAGTGAAAGCAGGGGCGCCTCTGGAAACACCATATATTTT	CASSESRGASGNTIYF
TRBV27	NA	NA	TRBJ2-1	TGTGCCAGCAAACTTGGCGGTTTCAACAATGAGCAGTTCTTC	CASKLGGFNNEQFF
TRBV6-1	NA	NA	TRBJ2-1	TGTGCCAACAGCGGAGCGAACAGCGAGGAGCTGTTCTTT	CANSGANSEELFF